This T cell receptor beta chain was identified during a study of blood T cell repertoires in COVID-19. Study context: Samples came from the United States, Italy and Spain, spanning acute and convalescent COVID-19. From T cells, B-cell-depleted T cells, or PBMCs came the material, which was cDNA or gDNA.

Original analysis: By means of reference gene primer amplification, nucleated cell counts were estimated. Clones were sequenced by immunoSEQ multiplex PCR, and TCRdb holds only the in-frame ones, with some missing. Clonal size and the V and J genes are those of that table, whereas D and trimming came from the DNA. Here the sample spans 200,000 to 250,000 clones, approximately 80% being singletons. Sequencing used peripheral blood. This TCR was sampled from a woman under 30 with acute or convalescent COVID-19.

The CDR3 region has the DNA TGTGCCAGCAGCTTAGCATACTCGGACAGGGAGGGTACCCAGCATTTT. Its protein product is CASSLAYSDREGTQHF. V and J are TRBV7-9 and TRBJ1-5, with TRBD1 identical over 8 bases. The CDR3 contains 16 residues. Looked up from germline, CDR1 is SEHNR and CDR2 is FQNEAQ (reference sequence). The V and J ends lost 0 bases and 11 bases, in that order; junction bases with no gene match: 12.